These 17 T cell receptor beta chains share one sample of origin, sequenced in a study of blood T cells in healthy people across ages (dated by TCRdb to between 2015 and 2016). Library creation used 5' RACE. The run used an Illumina HiSeq 2500. A second PCR of roughly 7 to 11 cycles was performed with a sample-barcoded 5' primer and a J-beta primer mix. The public reads were reanalyzed by TCRdb: fastp trimming at Q25, MiXCR alignment, in-frame beta chains only. Every CDR3 protein is listed once, alongside the most common genes and DNA of its rows. For this sample there are hundreds of thousands of distinct CDR3 sequences; 47% appear just once. The ten largest clones add up to 20% to 25% of the sample. Sequencing was done on a sample of blood. The source is an elderly man in good health.

The gene calls are TRBV20-1 and TRBJ2-1; 8 bases align to TRBD2. The CDR3 has 17 amino acids. Trimming cost V 3 bases and J 4 bases; bases outside gene matches: 14. Germline V gives CDR1 DFQATT, CDR2 SNEGSKA (reference sequence). Here the CDR3 DNA reads TGCAGTGCTAGCGACAGCTTCACCGGGGGGGGGTACAATGAGCAGTTCTTC. It specifies CSASDSFTGGGYNEQFF.

This clonotype occurred a few times. This rearrangement joins TRBV11-2 to TRBJ2-1; D is perhaps TRBD2 (6 bases). The germline CDR1 and CDR2 sequences are SGHAT and FQNNGV. The CDR3 covers 14 residues. Trimming removed 0 bases at V and 5 bases at J, with 8 bases between. This CDR3 is CASSLERTNNEQFF. CDR3 DNA: TGTGCCAGCAGCTTAGAGAGGACTAACAATGAGCAGTTCTTC.

This chain uses TRBV18 with TRBJ2-4; D ambiguous. The length of the CDR3 is 13 residues. Germline loops: CDR1 KGHSH, CDR2 LQKENI. Deletions cut 6 bases from V and 13 bases from J, with 19 bases between. CDR3 region: CASSPDLLSEQYF. In DNA form, the CDR3 reads TGTGCCAGCTCCCCTGATCTTTTGAGTGAGCAGTACTTC.

In this sample, this clonotype turned up many times. J is TRBJ2-5 and V is TRBV12-3 or TRBV12-4, with TRBD2 matching over 10 bases. The CDR3 has 14 residues. V was pared by 6 bases and J by 1 base, with 2 bases of the junction left unmatched. The CDR3 is CASSWTSGQETQYF. The CDR3 DNA reads TGTGCCAGCAGCTGGACTAGCGGCCAAGAGACCCAGTACTTC.

The chain couples TRBV28 to TRBJ2-4, with 14 nucleotides matching TRBD2. Per the germline V gene, CDR1 is MDHEN and CDR2 is SYDVKM. The CDR3 spans 17 residues. Trimming took 4 bases from V and 8 from J; bases not matched to a gene: 10. The CDR3 is CASSSQTSGRVIYIQYF. CDR3 in DNA: TGTGCCAGCAGTTCCCAGACTAGCGGGAGGGTGATATACATTCAGTACTTC.

The rearrangement links TRBV20-1 to TRBJ2-7; no definite D call. Trimming shortened V by 3 bases and J by 5 bases, and 8 bases separated the two germline ends. The CDR3 spans 11 residues. Germline CDR1 and CDR2: DFQATT and SNEGSKA (reference sequence). The CDR3 DNA reads TGCAGTGCTAGCGAAATCAACGAGCAGTACTTC. Protein product: CSASEINEQYF.

V and J are TRBV24-1 and TRBJ2-3, with D maybe TRBD2 (5 bases). V lost 9 bases and J 1 base, leaving 10 bases between the germline ends. The CDR3 is made up of 13 amino acids. CDR1 and CDR2 (germline): KGHDR, SFDVKD. CDR3 DNA: TGTGCCACCGGGTGGGGAGGCACAGATACGCAGTATTTT. This gives the protein CATGWGGTDTQYF.

The CDR3 here is CSARVPGRTYEQYF. CDR3 coding DNA: TGCAGTGCTAGAGTACCAGGTCGAACCTACGAGCAGTACTTC. This chain connects TRBV20-1 to TRBJ2-7, with D uncertain. Germline CDR1 DFQATT, CDR2 SNEGSKA (reference sequence). V lost 1 base and J 2 bases, leaving 12 bases between the germline ends. The CDR3 is 14 residues long.

This clonotype was picked up a small number of times. V is TRBV3-1 and J is TRBJ2-1, with TRBD1 as a possible D gene (6 bases). CDR3 length: 15 amino acids. The V and J ends lost 5 bases and 3 bases respectively, with 14 bases between them. Germline-derived CDR1 and CDR2 are LGHDT and YNNKEL (reference sequence). CDR3 in amino acids: CASSFTGRFYNEQFF. CDR3 DNA sequence: TGTGCCAGCAGCTTCACAGGGCGATTCTACAATGAGCAGTTCTTC.

The chain couples TRBV12-3 or TRBV12-4 to TRBJ2-2; 10 nucleotides agree with TRBD2. CDR3 length equals 18 residues. The V gene end was trimmed by 4 bases and the J gene end by 2 bases; junction bases not matched to a gene: 10. CDR3 amino acids: CASSSSSGGRHNTGELFF. The CDR3 DNA reads TGTGCCAGCAGTTCCTCTAGCGGGGGTCGTCATAACACCGGGGAGCTGTTTTTT.

This clonotype was picked up many times. The V gene is TRBV7-2, the J gene TRBJ2-3; tentative D call: TRBD1 (6 bases). The CDR3 loop spans 16 amino acids. Germline loops: CDR1 SGHTA, CDR2 FQGNSA. V was shortened by 2 bases and J by 2 bases, with 14 bases between the two germline ends. The CDR3, as DNA: TGTGCCAGCAGCTTAAGGGCAGGGGCGGACACAGATACGCAGTATTTT. Translation gives CASSLRAGADTDTQYF.

This chain uses TRBV10-3 with TRBJ2-3; D is perhaps TRBD1 or TRBD2 (5 bases each). Germline V gives CDR1 ENHRY, CDR2 SYGVKD. Trimming took off 6 bases at V and 0 bases at J, with 10 bases between the two ends. The CDR3 contains 14 residues. CDR3 sequence reads: CAIRLEGSTDTQYF. The CDR3 nucleotides read TGTGCCATCAGGCTCGAGGGGAGCACAGATACGCAGTATTTT.

The chain has TRBV5-1 and TRBJ1-1; weak D call: TRBD1 (5 bases). Germline CDR1 SGHRS, CDR2 YFSETQ. The ends were cut back, 4 bases at V and 3 bases at J, with 16 bases in the middle. This CDR3 has 15 residues. CDR3 loop: CASSPGTVGHTEAFF. In nucleotides, the CDR3 is TGCGCCAGCAGCCCAGGGACGGTGGGGCACACTGAAGCTTTCTTT.

With respect to this clonotype: This may stem from a read error, because a much larger clone lies one nucleotide away. The chain uses TRBV11-3 and TRBJ2-1; possibly TRBD2 for D (5 bases). The CDR3 extends over 15 amino acids. V lost 3 bases and J lost 4, with 13 bases in between. The germline V gene has CDR1 SGHNT and CDR2 YENEEA. DNA of the CDR3: TGTGCCAGCAGCTTCTTCCCAGCGGAATACAATGAGCAGTTCTTC. Amino acid sequence: CASSFFPAEYNEQFF.

This chain links TRBV29-1 with TRBJ2-7, with a possible D match to TRBD2 (5 bases). Germline V gene data show CDR1 as SQVTM and CDR2 as ANQGSEA. The CDR3 consists of 9 residues. Trimming removed 8 bases from V and 7 bases from J, with 9 bases in between. CDR3 bases: TGCAGCCCGACGGGAGAGCAGTACTTC. This encodes CSPTGEQYF.

V gene TRBV21-1 combines with J gene TRBJ1-2; the DNA was not used to check the table's D call, TRBD1. TRBV21-1 is labeled a pseudogene. This CDR3 is 16 amino acids long. This chain's CDR3 is CASSMFRTGEIYGYTF. CDR3 nucleotides: TGTGCCAGCAGCATGTTCCGGACAGGGGAGATCTATGGCTACACCTTC.

The chain has TRBV15 and TRBJ1-1, with unresolved D. CDR1 and CDR2 (germline): LNHNV, YYDKDF (reference sequence). V gave up 0 bases and J gave up 3 bases, with 14 bases separating them. This CDR3 has 16 residues. The CDR3 DNA reads as TGTGCCACCAGCAGAGACTTGAGGGAGGGATACACTGAAGCTTTCTTT. Translation gives CATSRDLREGYTEAFF. The complete variable domain, with remaining parts taken from reference TRBV15 and TRBJ1-1, reads DAMVIQNPRYQVTQFGKPVTLSCSQTLNHNVMYWYQQKSSQAPKLLFHYYDKDFNNEADTPDNFQSRRPNTSFCFLDIRSPGLGDTAMYLCATSRDLREGYTEAFFGQGTRLTVV.